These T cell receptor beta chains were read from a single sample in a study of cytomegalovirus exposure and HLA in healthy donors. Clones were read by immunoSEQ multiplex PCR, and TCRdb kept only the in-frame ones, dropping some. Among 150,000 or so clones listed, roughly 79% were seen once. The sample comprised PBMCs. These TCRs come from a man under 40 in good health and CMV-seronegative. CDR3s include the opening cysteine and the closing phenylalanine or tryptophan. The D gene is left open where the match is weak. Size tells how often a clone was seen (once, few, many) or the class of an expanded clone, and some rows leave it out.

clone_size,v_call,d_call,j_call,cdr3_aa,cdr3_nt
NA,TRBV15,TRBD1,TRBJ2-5,CATSRVQGGGETQYF,TGTGCCACCAGCAGGGTACAGGGGGGAGGAGAGACCCAGTACTTC
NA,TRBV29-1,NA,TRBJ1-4,CSVARAEGEKLFF,TGCAGCGTTGCGCGGGCCGAAGGTGAAAAACTGTTTTTT
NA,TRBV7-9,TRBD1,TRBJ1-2,CASSSYGTVFDGYTF,TGTGCCAGCAGCTCATACGGGACAGTTTTCGACGGCTACACCTTC
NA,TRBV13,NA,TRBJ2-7,CASSPDSTYEQYF,TGTGCCAGCAGCCCGGACAGTACCTACGAGCAGTACTTC
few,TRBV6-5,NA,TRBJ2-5,CASRAPGRGETQYF,TGTGCCAGCAGAGCTCCGGGACGGGGGGAGACCCAGTACTTC
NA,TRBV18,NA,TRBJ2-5,CASSRSRQETQYF,TGTGCCAGCTCACGCTCCCGCCAGGAGACCCAGTACTTC
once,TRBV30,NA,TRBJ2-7,CAWSDGSYEQYF,TGTGCCTGGAGTGACGGTTCCTACGAGCAGTACTTC
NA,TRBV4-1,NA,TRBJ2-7,CASSQEGTNYEQYF,TGCGCCAGCAGCCAAGAAGGGACAAACTACGAGCAGTACTTC
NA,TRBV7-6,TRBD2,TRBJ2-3,CASSLVTSGRITDTQYF,TGTGCCAGCAGCTTAGTCACTAGCGGGAGGATCACAGATACGCAGTATTTT
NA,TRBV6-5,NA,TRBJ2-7,CASSRQTQSSYEQYF,TGTGCCAGCAGCCGACAGACCCAAAGCTCCTACGAGCAGTACTTC
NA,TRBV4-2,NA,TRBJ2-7,CASSQERLAYEQYF,TGTGCCAGCAGCCAAGAGCGGCTCGCCTACGAGCAGTACTTC
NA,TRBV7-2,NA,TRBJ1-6,CASSASRRAVNSPLHF,TGTGCCAGCAGCGCTAGCCGCCGGGCAGTAAATTCACCCCTCCACTTT
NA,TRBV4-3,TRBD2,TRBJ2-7,CASSEGTSGGYEQYF,TGCGCCAGCAGCGAAGGGACTAGCGGGGGCTACGAGCAGTACTTC
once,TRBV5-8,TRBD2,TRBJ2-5,CASNPGLAGTETQYF,TGTGCCAGCAACCCGGGACTAGCGGGGACGGAGACCCAGTACTTC
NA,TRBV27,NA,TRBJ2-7,CASSLIADTYEQYF,TGTGCCAGCAGTTTGATAGCGGATACCTACGAGCAGTACTTC
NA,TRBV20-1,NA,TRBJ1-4,CSAQRSEKLFF,TGCAGTGCCCAACGGAGTGAAAAACTGTTTTTT
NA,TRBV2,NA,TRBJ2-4,CAGQGRAKNIQYF,TGTGCCGGGCAGGGCAGAGCCAAAAACATTCAGTACTTC
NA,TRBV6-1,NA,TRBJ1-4,CASSEARNKREKLFF,TGTGCCAGCAGTGAAGCGCGGAACAAGAGGGAAAAACTGTTTTTT
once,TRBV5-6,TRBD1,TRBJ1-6,CASSLRDRGSYNSPLHF,TGTGCCAGCAGCTTGAGGGACAGGGGATCGTATAATTCACCCCTCCACTTT
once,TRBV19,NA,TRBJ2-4,CASSITVKNIQYF,TGTGCCAGTAGTATCACGGTGAAAAACATTCAGTACTTC
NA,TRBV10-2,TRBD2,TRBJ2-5,CASSDLAGVRETQYF,TGCGCCAGCAGTGACCTAGCGGGAGTTAGGGAGACCCAGTACTTC
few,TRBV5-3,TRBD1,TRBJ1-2,CARSPTGQGYGYTF,TGTGCCAGAAGCCCGACGGGACAGGGGTATGGCTACACCTTC
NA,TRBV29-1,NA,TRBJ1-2,CSVDEGGDYGYTF,TGCAGCGTTGACGAGGGGGGGGACTATGGCTACACCTTC
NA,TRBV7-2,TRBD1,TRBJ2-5,CASSSYRGLETQYF,TGTGCCAGCAGCTCCTACAGGGGTTTGGAGACCCAGTACTTC
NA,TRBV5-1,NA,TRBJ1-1,CASSSSGENTEAFF,TGCGCCAGCAGCTCCTCGGGGGAGAACACTGAAGCTTTCTTT
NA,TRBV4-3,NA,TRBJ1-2,CASSQDPTQSGFYGYTF,TGCGCCAGCAGCCAAGACCCGACTCAGTCAGGGTTTTATGGCTACACCTTC
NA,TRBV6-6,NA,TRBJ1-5,CASSPLGGRVGQPQHF,TGTGCCAGCAGCCCGCTGGGGGGGCGAGTGGGTCAGCCCCAGCATTTT